This passage covers 15 T cell receptor beta chains from one sample sequenced in a study of blood T cell repertoires in COVID-19 (dated by TCRdb to the early 2020s). The library was made by the immunoSEQ multiplex PCR assay. Here the immuneACCESS table is served through TCRdb, limited to in-frame sequences with V and J called. Missing clones are a known gap in these copies; in checked studies unresolved V genes cover under half, and the rest lacks a known reason. The sample table shows about 88,000 clones, and 85% to 90% are seen once. 5.2% of the sample is in the top ten clones. Sequenced sample: peripheral blood. These receptors came from an elderly woman with active COVID-19.

This rearrangement joins TRBV19 to TRBJ2-3; TRBD1 aligns across 9 bases. V was pared by 0 bases and J by 1 base, with 8 bases of the junction left unmatched. The CDR3 is 18 residues long. Germline CDR1 reads LNHDA; CDR2 reads SQIVND (reference sequence). The CDR3: CASSIDRKRDRGTDTQYF. CDR3 DNA sequence: TGTGCCAGTAGTATAGATCGGAAACGGGACAGGGGCACAGATACGCAGTATTTT.

V gene TRBV6-5 combines with J gene TRBJ2-3; TRBD2 is a possible D gene (6 bases). Germline assignment: CDR1 MNHEY and CDR2 SVGAGI. V lost 11 bases and J 4 bases, leaving 13 bases between the germline ends. This CDR3 comprises 12 residues. CDR3 coding DNA: TGTGCCGTTCGACTAGACCCAGATACGCAGTATTTT. Protein sequence: CAVRLDPDTQYF.

This chain's CDR3 is CASSRPEGSVGNTIYF. CDR3 sequence (DNA): TGTGCCAGCAGCCGCCCGGAGGGGAGTGTTGGAAACACCATATATTTT. The chain is built from TRBV13 and TRBJ1-3; possible D gene TRBD1, 5 bases. CDR1 and CDR2 (germline): PRHDT, FYEKMQ (reference sequence). This CDR3 has 16 amino acids. Trimming cost V 5 bases and J 3 bases, with 17 bases left between them.

The V gene is TRBV7-9, the J gene TRBJ1-1; D is unresolved. The V end was cut by 0 bases, the J end by 13 bases, with 12 bases between. The CDR3 totals 12 residues. CDR1 SEHNR and CDR2 FQNEAQ come from the germline V gene (reference sequence). Here the CDR3 reads CASSLASSGIFF. The DNA of the CDR3 is TGTGCCAGCAGCTTAGCATCGTCGGGGATTTTCTTT.

J is TRBJ2-1 and V is TRBV7-6, with TRBD2 identical over 7 bases. The CDR3 sequence is 15 residues long. Germline loops: CDR1 SGHVS, CDR2 FNYEAQ. V shed 2 bases, J shed 8 bases, and the junction held 9 bases outside the gene matches. CDR3 in DNA: TGTGCCAGCAGCTTATCGGCGGGAGAGATCTATGAGCAGTTCTTC. Residues: CASSLSAGEIYEQFF.

The chain joins TRBV5-1 to TRBJ2-7; TRBD2 agrees at 9 bases. The ends lost 0 bases at V and 7 bases at J; junction bases unmatched: 5. CDR3 length: 14 amino acids. Germline V gene lookup returns CDR1 SGHRS and CDR2 YFSETQ. CDR3 residues: CASSLGGRAREQYF. DNA for the CDR3: TGCGCCAGCAGCTTGGGCGGGAGGGCCCGGGAGCAGTACTTC.

The chain recombines TRBV5-1 with TRBJ2-5, with TRBD1 matching over 7 bases. The CDR3 sequence is 14 residues long. From germline, CDR1 is SGHRS and CDR2 YFSETQ. V was clipped by 5 bases and J by 5 bases; unmatched bases: 9. CDR3 sequence reads: CASRNRGDVETQYF. The DNA for the CDR3 is TGCGCCAGCAGAAACAGGGGTGACGTGGAGACCCAGTACTTC. Variable domain in full (rest from reference TRBV5-1 and TRBJ2-5): KAGVTQTPRYLIKTRGQQVTLSCSPISGHRSVSWYQQTPGQGLQFLFEYFSETQRNKGNFPGRFSGRQFSNSRSEMNVSTLELGDSALYLCASRNRGDVETQYFGPGTRLLVL.

J is TRBJ2-7 and V is TRBV19; the D is unclear. Trimming stripped 1 base from V and 0 bases from J, with 7 bases between. The CDR3 consists of 14 residues. The germline V gene encodes CDR1 LNHDA and CDR2 SQIVND (reference sequence). The CDR3 reads CASSIAQNSYEQYF. The CDR3 coding sequence is TGTGCCAGTAGTATAGCTCAGAACTCCTACGAGCAGTACTTC.

The rearrangement joins TRBV6-2 or TRBV6-3 to TRBJ2-5, with 12 nucleotides matching TRBD2. V trimming: 0 bases; J trimming: 5 bases; junction bases outside the gene matches: 7. The germline V gene has CDR1 MNHEY and CDR2 SVGEGT. The CDR3 totals 17 residues. The CDR3, as DNA: TGTGCCAGCAGTTACTCGATCCTAGCGGGAGGGAAGGAGACCCAGTACTTC. This codes for CASSYSILAGGKETQYF.

The V call is TRBV28, the J call TRBJ1-1, with TRBD1 matching 7 bases. Germline values: CDR1 MDHEN, CDR2 SYDVKM. This CDR3 contains 17 residues. V lost 6 bases to trimming and J lost 0 bases; unmatched junction nucleotides: 13. CDR3 region: CASRRQGTPPMNTEAFF. For the CDR3, the DNA is TGTGCCAGCAGAAGACAGGGTACCCCGCCCATGAACACTGAAGCTTTCTTT.

The chain couples TRBV10-3 to TRBJ1-2; D is undetermined. V was trimmed by 3 bases and J by 3 bases, leaving 2 bases between them. The CDR3 is made up of 11 amino acids. CDR1 is ENHRY and CDR2 is SYGVKD in the germline V gene. The CDR3 DNA follows: TGTGCCATCAGTGACGACTATGGCTACACCTTC. This encodes CAISDDYGYTF.

CDR3 protein: CASTYGRVPEAFF. CDR3 sequence (DNA): TGTGCCAGCACATACGGGAGGGTCCCTGAAGCTTTCTTT. The genes are TRBV28 and TRBJ1-1; D is unresolved. Trimming left V 7 bases short and J 6 bases short, with 15 bases between. The germline CDR1 and CDR2 sequences are MDHEN and SYDVKM. The CDR3 covers 13 residues.

This clone was observed once. The chain joins TRBV9 to TRBJ2-3, with 12 bases identical to TRBD2. Germline CDR1 is SGDLS and CDR2 is YYNGEE. The CDR3 consists of 15 residues. The ends lost 4 bases at V and 8 bases at J; junction bases unmatched: 8. CDR3 loop: CASSTLAGGLGTQYF. The DNA of the CDR3 is TGTGCCAGCAGCACCCTAGCGGGAGGGCTGGGTACGCAGTATTTT.

The rearrangement uses TRBV7-3 and TRBJ2-1; TRBD2 agrees at 7 bases. Germline lookup yields CDR1 SGHTA and CDR2 FQGTGA. CDR3 size: 17 residues. J gave up 9 bases and V 2 bases, and 16 bases lay outside the gene matches. This CDR3 is CASSLYGREWNRGEQFF. In DNA, the CDR3 is TGTGCCAGCAGCTTATATGGGCGGGAGTGGAATAGGGGTGAGCAGTTCTTC.

This CDR3 reads CASSPRTGYYEQYF. CDR3 DNA sequence: TGTGCCAGCAGTCCCCGGACGGGATACTACGAGCAGTACTTC. The chain is built from TRBV27 and TRBJ2-7; D perhaps matches TRBD2 (5 bases). The germline V and J ends were trimmed by 5 bases and 3 bases, with 14 bases remaining between them. CDR1 is MNHEY, CDR2 SMNVEV, per germline (reference sequence). The CDR3 runs 14 residues.